The 9 T cell receptor beta chains in this list originate from one sample, sequenced in a study of blood T cell repertoires in COVID-19. Only in-frame clones appear in the TCRdb table, and some are missing; sequencing was by immunoSEQ multiplex PCR. The sample holds roughly 190,000 clones, roughly 83% seen once. Sequenced sample: PBMCs or T cells enriched from blood (not recorded which). The receptor source for this set is a woman in her 30s who had recovered from COVID-19.

The table lists this clone with a count of one. V is TRBV30 and J is TRBJ1-3; 8 bases line up with TRBD1. The CDR3 is made up of 15 amino acids. CDR1 is GTSNPN and CDR2 is SVGIG in the germline V gene (reference sequence). Trimming at V came to 1 base and at J to 4 bases, leaving 6 bases not matched to a gene. In DNA, the CDR3 is TGTGCCTGGAGTGGGGGGACAGGAGTCGGAAACACCATATATTTT. It is translated as CAWSGGTGVGNTIYF. Combining the CDR3 with reference TRBV30 and TRBJ1-3 gives the whole variable domain SQTIHQWPATLVQPVGSPLSLECTVEGTSNPNLYWYRQAAGRGLQLLFYSVGIGQISSEVPQNLSASRPQDRQFILSSKKLLLSDSGFYLCAWSGGTGVGNTIYFGEGSWLTVV.

The chain combines TRBV5-1 with TRBJ2-1; the match to TRBD2 covers 9 bases. CDR1 SGHRS and CDR2 YFSETQ come from the germline V gene. CDR3 length: 14 amino acids. The junction had 3 bases not matched to a gene; V was cut back by 0 bases and J by 8 bases. The CDR3 reads CASSLVAGAHEQFF. The CDR3 DNA follows: TGCGCCAGCAGCTTGGTAGCGGGAGCCCATGAGCAGTTCTTC.

This chain joins TRBV2 and TRBJ1-6, with TRBD1 matching over 8 bases. The germline gives CDR1 SNHLY, CDR2 FYNNEI. V gave up 8 bases and J gave up 10 bases; unmatched junction bases: 16. This CDR3 contains 16 residues. The CDR3 protein is CASARVLDRADSPLHF. The CDR3 nucleotides read TGTGCCAGCGCTCGTGTACTGGACAGGGCGGACTCACCCCTCCACTTT.

This chain links TRBV18 with TRBJ2-2; 8 nucleotides line up with TRBD2. After removal of 3 bases from V and 6 bases from J, the junction contained 12 bases not matched to a gene. The CDR3 length is 17 residues. In germline, CDR1 is KGHSH, CDR2 LQKENI. CDR3 protein: CASSPGSGTSVPGELFF. Written as DNA, the CDR3 is TGTGCCAGCTCACCGGGGTCCGGGACTAGTGTCCCCGGGGAGCTGTTTTTT. Complete variable domain (other parts from reference TRBV18 and TRBJ2-2): NAGVMQNPRHLVRRRGQEARLRCSPMKGHSHVYWYRQLPEEGLKFMVYLQKENIIDESGMPKERFSAEFPKEGPSILRIQQVVRGDSAAYFCASSPGSGTSVPGELFFGEGSRLTVL.

For this clone: This same CDR3 is encoded by further DNA sequences in the sample. This sequence joins TRBV7-2 and TRBJ2-3; weak D call: TRBD1 (5 bases). This CDR3 contains 13 residues. The V end was cut by 5 bases, the J end by 2 bases, with 8 bases between. Germline CDR1 reads SGHTA; CDR2 reads FQGNSA. The CDR3 nucleotides are TGTGCCAGCAGCCTAGGACACACAGATACGCAGTATTTT. It is translated as CASSLGHTDTQYF.

The J gene is TRBJ2-2, the V gene TRBV9; D gene unclear. Trimming took off 4 bases at V and 6 bases at J, with 10 bases between the two ends. Germline CDR1 SGDLS, CDR2 YYNGEE. The CDR3 sequence is 13 residues long. CDR3 residues: CASSPPVPGELFF. DNA of the CDR3: TGTGCCAGCAGCCCCCCGGTCCCCGGGGAGCTGTTTTTT.

The chain carries TRBV7-6 and TRBJ2-2, with D possibly matching TRBD2 (6 bases). V was pared by 4 bases and J by 8 bases, with 14 bases between. CDR1 and CDR2 from the germline V gene are SGHVS and FNYEAQ. The CDR3 is 14 amino acids. DNA of the CDR3: TGTGCCAGCAGCTCTGCCGCAGGGAGGGGGGAGCTGTTTTTT. As protein: CASSSAAGRGELFF. The whole variable domain, remainder taken from reference TRBV7-6 and TRBJ2-2, is GAGVSQSPRYKVTKRGQDVALRCDPISGHVSLYWYRQALGQGPEFLTYFNYEAQQDKSGLPNDRFSAERPEGSISTLTIQRTEQRDSAMYRCASSSAAGRGELFFGEGSRLTVL.

This chain uses TRBV19 with TRBJ1-2; possible D gene TRBD1, 5 bases. Germline CDR1 reads LNHDA; CDR2 reads SQIVND (reference sequence). CDR3 length equals 16 residues. Trimming cost V 1 base and J 5 bases, with 17 bases left between them. CDR3 in DNA: TGTGCCAGTAGTATAGGGATACAGGATAGATGGTATGGCTACACCTTC. Translating gives CASSIGIQDRWYGYTF. The whole variable domain, remainder taken from reference TRBV19 and TRBJ1-2, is DGGITQSPKYLFRKEGQNVTLSCEQNLNHDAMYWYRQDPGQGLRLIYYSQIVNDFQKGDIAEGYSVSREKKESFPLTVTSAQKNPTAFYLCASSIGIQDRWYGYTFGSGTRLTVV.

The DNA for the CDR3 is TGTGCCAGCAGCCAAAGGATGGGCGGGGGTAGTGGGACCCAGTACTTC. This sequence encodes CASSQRMGGGSGTQYF. V is TRBV3-1 (or the pseudogene TRBV3-2) and J is TRBJ2-5; 7 positions match TRBD2. V gave up 2 bases and J gave up 7 bases; unmatched junction bases: 13. CDR3 length equals 16 residues. The germline gives CDR1 LGHDT, CDR2 YNNKEL (reference sequence).